This T cell receptor beta chain appears in the sequencing data of a study of identical twins (dated by TCRdb to about 2016). Context from the whole study: To test whether fetal clonotypes persist, the study used deep sequencing on TCR alpha and beta repertoires from monozygotic twins, unrelated adults of various ages, and cord blood. To rule out contamination, the twin experiments were replicated at different times with different library preparation protocols. The investigation overall reported the following: Zero-insertion analyses could be partly confounded by invariant T cells such as MAIT and iNKT, although diverse VJ usage argued against such confounding for most clonotypes. Fewer insertions were carried by abundant cord blood beta clonotypes; a weaker similar trend was observed in young adult naive repertoires, while no such trend was observed in memory repertoires. Out-of-frame TCR alpha sequences shared between twins showed an excess of low generation-probability sequences compared with coincidental sharing between unrelated individuals. Because the same donors could not be followed over many years, the conclusions depended on cross-sectional statistical analysis. In beta out-of-frame sequences, excess twin sharing was weaker, because having fewer shared sequences lowered the signal-to-noise ratio. In monozygotic twins, recombination models systematically underestimated out-of-frame TCR alpha sharing, but the models matched the sharing seen between unrelated individuals.

As regards this clonotype: This clone's antigen is unknown. Base qualities are not recorded, but no much larger clone differs from it by a single base.

All donors were healthy Caucasians. Three pairs of female monozygotic twins, all aged roughly 18 to 29 years, were included in the twin cohort. Peripheral blood mononuclear cells were the source from which RNA for the TCR libraries was isolated. Libraries were built with 5' RACE. The data were produced on an Illumina HiSeq 2000. A universal primer binding site was introduced by template switching, and a unique molecular identifier was present in the final cDNA, enabling accurate counting of TCR cDNA molecules. Specific primers in the conserved constant-segment region were used to synthesize first-strand cDNA for the TCR alpha and beta chains. Each cDNA library was double barcoded, with a SMART-Mk sample barcode plus Illumina barcodes, to control for contamination. Two successive PCR steps introduced TruSeq adapter sequences along with Illumina sample barcodes. The Illumina HiSeq platform was used with custom primers to sequence TCR alpha and beta cDNA libraries. In the original analysis: Unique molecular identifiers were extracted from raw reads with MiGEC, and CDR3 positions were determined with MiXCR. For each individual, recombination models were inferred using an EM algorithm with the repgenHMM and IGoR tools. The analysis of shared clonotypes was done with the tcR package in R, with sharing normalized by the product of cloneset sizes. Out-of-frame nonproductive sequences were analyzed to study raw recombination free of thymic and clonal selection effects. TCRdb redid the processing of the public reads, applying fastp at Q25 and MiXCR, and retained in-frame beta chains. Each record represents a unique CDR3 protein, reported with the most common genes and DNA among its rows. The V and J calls and clone size come from TCRdb's table, not from the authors' own analysis. This sample holds approximately 680,000 distinct CDR3 sequences; around 7.5% were observed only once. The ten largest clones take up approximately 1.5% of the sample.

This sample was also put to use in a study of yellow fever vaccine responses in identical twins. Per that second paper: According to the authors, in identical twins the way T cells responded to vaccination appeared partly convergent and partly personalized. In the study, vaccine-responding T cell clones were precisely tracked in identical twins.

What was sequenced was PBMCs. The receptor's source is a woman aged 18-29 years in good health.

The CDR3 in this case is CASSQRGTGETQYF. The sequenced DNA is TGTGCCAGCAGCCAGAGAGGGACAGGGGAGACCCAGTACTTC. The rearranged chain carries TRBV3-1 and TRBJ2-5, with TRBD1 matching 9 junction bases. At the junction V is shortened by 3 bases and J by 5 bases; bases outside the gene matches: 4. From the germline V gene (reference sequence), CDR1 is LGHDT and CDR2 is YNNKEL. The CDR3, from cysteine to phenylalanine, totals 14 residues. The CDR3 DNA has 42 bases and is translated from base 1.